The rows below give T cell receptor beta chains drawn from one sample of a study of T cell responses to AZD1222 COVID-19 vaccine. Using immunoSEQ multiplex PCR, the repertoire was profiled, and TCRdb retains in-frame clones only, with some absent. The sample has more than 95,000 clones, about nine tenths seen once. The material sequenced was peripheral blood, taken on day 0 of AZD1222 vaccination. The source is an adult in good health. Each CDR3 is given without its conserved first and last residue.

v_gene	j_gene	CDR3aa
TRBV28	TRBJ2-2	ASSFDGELF
TRBV6-5	TRBJ1-5	ASSYRDRGDNQPQH
TRBV10-3	TRBJ1-4	AISPSGGPNEKLF
TRBV19	TRBJ2-3	ASSIGGTSGRYTQY
TRBV19	TRBJ2-1	ASRPSSYNEQF
TRBV7-3	TRBJ2-3	ASSPRAGGTTSTDTQY
TRBV2	TRBJ1-6	ASSERAGLNSPLH
TRBV28	TRBJ2-5	ASSLPVWETQY
TRBV10-1	TRBJ2-5	ASSDNFQETQY
TRBV6-2/TRBV6-3	TRBJ1-3	ASSYHGRSGNTIY